This T cell receptor beta chain came from a study of early T cells in non-severe SARS-CoV-2 infection. Study in general: It was bulk RNA from unsorted whole blood that was sequenced, and the chains were unpaired.

Whole-study results and caveats: Matches to VDJdb favored anti-spike CD8 responses and missed private and CD4 specificities.

The CDR3 has 15 amino acids. Germline assignment: CDR1 SGHRS and CDR2 YFSETQ. The V segment lost 2 bases and the J segment 3 bases; nucleotides outside the gene matches: 5. The protocol attached unique molecular identifiers to individual cDNA molecules. TCRdb analysed the 5' RACE reads with MiXCR anew, one entry per CDR3 protein. The sample lists about 61,000 distinct CDR3 sequences, more than 10% occurring once. The table lists this clonotype with many counts. Its antigen is still unknown. The material was whole blood, obtained at baseline. This chain connects TRBV5-1 to TRBJ2-5; the match to TRBD1 covers 9 bases. The clonotype was recovered from an adult who was a healthcare worker with PCR-confirmed SARS-CoV-2 infection or an uninfected control (not recorded which). The donor label of this sample is uncertain. The CDR3 bases are TGCGCCAGCAGCTTCTGGACAGGGGAGGAAGAGACCCAGTACTTC. Translated, it gives CASSFWTGEEETQYF.